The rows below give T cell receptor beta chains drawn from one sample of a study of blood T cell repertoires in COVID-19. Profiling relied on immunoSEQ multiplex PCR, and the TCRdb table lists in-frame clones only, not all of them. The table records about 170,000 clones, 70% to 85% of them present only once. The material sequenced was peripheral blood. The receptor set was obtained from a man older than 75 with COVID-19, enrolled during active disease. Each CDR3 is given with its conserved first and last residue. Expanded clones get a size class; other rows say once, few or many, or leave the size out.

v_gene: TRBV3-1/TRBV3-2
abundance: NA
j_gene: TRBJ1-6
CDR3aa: CASSGGFNSPLHF

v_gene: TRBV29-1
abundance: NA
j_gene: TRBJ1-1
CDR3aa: CSATGGRDITFF

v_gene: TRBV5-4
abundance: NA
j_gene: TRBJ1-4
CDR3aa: CASSPSGAVLNEKLFF

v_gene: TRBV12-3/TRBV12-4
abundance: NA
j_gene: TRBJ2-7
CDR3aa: CASSFSGAYEQYF

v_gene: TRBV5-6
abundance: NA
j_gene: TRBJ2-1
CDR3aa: CASTPGLASYSSYNEQFF

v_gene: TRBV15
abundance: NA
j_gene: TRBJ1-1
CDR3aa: CATSRGQGVNTEAFF

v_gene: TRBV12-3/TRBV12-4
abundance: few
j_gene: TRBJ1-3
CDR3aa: CASSFTGNTIYF

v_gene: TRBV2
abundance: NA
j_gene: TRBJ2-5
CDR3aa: CASSPLASPETQYF

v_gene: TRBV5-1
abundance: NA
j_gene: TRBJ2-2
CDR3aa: CASSSSGGVNTGELFF

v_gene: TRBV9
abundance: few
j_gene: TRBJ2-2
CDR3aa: CASSAPTWGGYTGELFF

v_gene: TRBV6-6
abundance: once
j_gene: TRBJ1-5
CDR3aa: CASSIQGAQRPQHF

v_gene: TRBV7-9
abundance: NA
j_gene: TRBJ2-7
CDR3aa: CASSLGDSIYEQYF

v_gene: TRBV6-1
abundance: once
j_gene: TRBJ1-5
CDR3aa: CASSLDSFGEPQHF

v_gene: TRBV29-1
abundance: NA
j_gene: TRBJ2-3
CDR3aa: CSVDLGLSDDTQYF

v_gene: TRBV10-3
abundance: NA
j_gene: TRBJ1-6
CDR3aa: CAISDSTGGRSPLHF

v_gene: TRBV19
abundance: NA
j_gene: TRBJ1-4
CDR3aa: CASSPRPNEKLFF

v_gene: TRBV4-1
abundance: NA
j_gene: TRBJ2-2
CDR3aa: CASSQGTGTRDTGELFF

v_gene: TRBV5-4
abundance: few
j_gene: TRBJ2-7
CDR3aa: CASSPGGLSYEQYF

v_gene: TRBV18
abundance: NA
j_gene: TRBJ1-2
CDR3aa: CASSPTGLYGYTF

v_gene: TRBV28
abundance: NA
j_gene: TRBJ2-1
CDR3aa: CASEGQGSLSYNEQFF

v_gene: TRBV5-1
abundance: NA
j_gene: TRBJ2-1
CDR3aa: CASSLGQGASSEQFF

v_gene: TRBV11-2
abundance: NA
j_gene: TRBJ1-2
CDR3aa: CASSSSTVTYGYTF

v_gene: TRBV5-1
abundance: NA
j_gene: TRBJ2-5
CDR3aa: CASSLWTGKETQYF

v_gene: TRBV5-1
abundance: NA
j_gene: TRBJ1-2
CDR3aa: CASSLGSYGYTF

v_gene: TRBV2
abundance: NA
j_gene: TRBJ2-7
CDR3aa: CASTQTGGEQYF

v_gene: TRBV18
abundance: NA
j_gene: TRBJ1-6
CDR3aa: CASSPGQGSSPLHF

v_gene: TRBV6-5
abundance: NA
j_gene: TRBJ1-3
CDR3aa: CASSYAGSGGNTIYF

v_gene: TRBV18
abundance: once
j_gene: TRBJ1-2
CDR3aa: CASSPEGDGGYTF

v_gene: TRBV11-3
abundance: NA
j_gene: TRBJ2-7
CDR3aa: CASTPRAGHTYEQYF

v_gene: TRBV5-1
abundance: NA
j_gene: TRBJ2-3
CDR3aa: CASSGGDPGDTQYF

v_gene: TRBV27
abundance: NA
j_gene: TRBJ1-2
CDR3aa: CASSSDRFDYGYTF

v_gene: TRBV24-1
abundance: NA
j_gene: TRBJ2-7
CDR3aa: CATSDGYEQYF

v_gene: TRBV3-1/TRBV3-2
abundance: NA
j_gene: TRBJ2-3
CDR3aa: CASSQNRGPDTQYF

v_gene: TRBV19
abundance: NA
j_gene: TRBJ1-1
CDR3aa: CASSTRARAEAFF

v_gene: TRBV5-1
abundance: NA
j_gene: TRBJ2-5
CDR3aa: CASSLGQGLETQYF

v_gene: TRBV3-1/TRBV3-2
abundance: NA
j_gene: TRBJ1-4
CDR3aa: CASSHSGPASNEKLFF

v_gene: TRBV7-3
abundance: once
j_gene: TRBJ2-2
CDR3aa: CASSSGQPTGELFF

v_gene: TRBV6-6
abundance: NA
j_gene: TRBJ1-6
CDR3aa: CASSPVQGTYNSPLHF

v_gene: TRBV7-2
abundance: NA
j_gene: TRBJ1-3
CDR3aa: CASSLQGSSSGNTIYF

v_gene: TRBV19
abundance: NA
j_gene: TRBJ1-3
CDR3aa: CASSKGDGNTIYF

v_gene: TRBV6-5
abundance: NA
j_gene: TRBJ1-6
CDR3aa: CASSYSRRKVNSPLHF

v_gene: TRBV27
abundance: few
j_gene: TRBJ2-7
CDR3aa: CASGVPGVGQYF

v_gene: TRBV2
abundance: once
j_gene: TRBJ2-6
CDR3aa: CASSDDAGGANVLTF

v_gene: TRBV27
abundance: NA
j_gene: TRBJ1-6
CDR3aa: CASRGADNSPLHF

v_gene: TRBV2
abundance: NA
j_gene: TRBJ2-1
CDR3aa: CASKLEGFKDEQFF